A single sample is the source of the 20 T cell receptor beta chains below, sequenced in a study of blood T cell repertoires in COVID-19. Produced via immunoSEQ multiplex PCR; TCRdb's table is partial and in-frame only. Among 150,000 to 200,000 clones listed, approximately 84% were seen once. The sample taken for sequencing was PBMCs or T cells enriched from blood (not recorded which). These receptors all come from a middle-aged woman with acute COVID-19.

This rearrangement joins TRBV15 to TRBJ2-1; 10 bases are a match to TRBD2. The CDR3 sequence is 18 residues long. Germline V gene data show CDR1 as LNHNV and CDR2 as YYDKDF (reference sequence). Germline trimming cut 0 bases from V and 7 bases from J; bases unmatched to any gene: 12. The CDR3 reads CATSREPRLAGVWNEQFF. The CDR3 bases are TGTGCCACCAGCAGAGAGCCCCGCCTAGCGGGAGTCTGGAATGAGCAGTTCTTC.

This chain uses TRBV28 with TRBJ1-1; D is ambiguous. Germline V gene lookup returns CDR1 MDHEN and CDR2 SYDVKM. The CDR3 runs 13 residues. Trimming left V 10 bases short and J 0 bases short, with 12 bases between. The CDR3 region has the DNA TGTGCCACCGATGGGCTGCTGAACACTGAAGCTTTCTTT. Translated, it gives CATDGLLNTEAFF. The variable domain in full, with the rest retrieved from reference TRBV28 and TRBJ1-1, is DVKVTQSSRYLVKRTGEKVFLECVQDMDHENMFWYRQDPGLGLRLIYFSYDVKMKEKGDIPEGYSVSREKKERFSLILESASTNQTSMYLCATDGLLNTEAFFGQGTRLTVV.

The V and J genes are TRBV27 and TRBJ2-1; the D gene is possibly TRBD1 (5 bases). The CDR3 consists of 13 residues. Trimming left V 5 bases short and J 4 bases short, with 9 bases between. Germline V gene sequence: CDR1 MNHEY, CDR2 SMNVEV (reference sequence). The CDR3 is CASSVGPYNEQFF. As DNA, the CDR3 is TGTGCCAGCAGTGTGGGGCCGTACAATGAGCAGTTCTTC.

V usage is TRBV20-1 and J usage is TRBJ2-1, with 9 bases lining up with TRBD2. The V and J ends lost 3 bases and 0 bases, in that order; junction bases with no gene match: 12. Germline-derived CDR1 and CDR2 are DFQATT and SNEGSKA (reference sequence). The CDR3 is 18 amino acids. This chain's CDR3 is CSASIIGGRDFSYNEQFF. CDR3 coding DNA: TGCAGTGCTAGTATCATTGGCGGGAGGGATTTCTCCTACAATGAGCAGTTCTTC.

The chain carries TRBV5-1 and TRBJ2-2; 8 bases match TRBD2. CDR1 and CDR2 from the germline V gene are SGHRS and YFSETQ. The CDR3 sequence is 14 residues long. Losses at the gene ends were 7 bases for V and 0 bases for J; bases not matched to a gene: 2. This CDR3 is CASVSGTNTGELFF. The CDR3 DNA reads TGCGCCAGCGTTAGCGGGACGAACACCGGGGAGCTGTTTTTT.

The V and J genes are TRBV7-9 and TRBJ1-2; 12 nucleotides match TRBD1. The germline V gene has CDR1 SEHNR and CDR2 FQNEAQ (reference sequence). The CDR3 is 18 residues long. Losses at the gene ends were 1 base for V and 3 bases for J; bases not matched to a gene: 9. CDR3 coding DNA: TGTGCCAGCAGCTTAGTTTTAACCGGGACAGGGGGCGACTATGGCTACACCTTC. Amino acids: CASSLVLTGTGGDYGYTF.

This chain connects TRBV5-1 to TRBJ1-1; 10 bases fit TRBD1. CDR3 size: 13 residues. Germline CDR1 and CDR2: SGHRS and YFSETQ. The V segment lost 3 bases and the J segment 13 bases; nucleotides outside the gene matches: 9. Written as DNA, the CDR3 is TGCGCCAGCAGCTATACCGGGACAGGGGAATTTTTCTTT. This gives the protein CASSYTGTGEFFF.

The V gene is TRBV19, the J gene TRBJ1-1; tentative D call: TRBD1 (5 bases). V shed 3 bases and J shed 0 bases, with 20 bases lying between them. CDR3 length: 18 amino acids. The V gene's germline CDR1 is LNHDA and CDR2 SQIVND (reference sequence). DNA for the CDR3: TGTGCCAGTAGTATTGTCGGGGGGATCACCGTCATGAACACTGAAGCTTTCTTT. Amino acids: CASSIVGGITVMNTEAFF.

The chain couples TRBV2 to TRBJ1-1; D is uncertain. V shed 1 base and J shed 1 base, with 7 bases lying between them. Germline lookup yields CDR1 SNHLY and CDR2 FYNNEI. This CDR3 comprises 14 residues. Written as DNA, the CDR3 is TGTGCCAGCAGTGAAGGGCGGAGGAACACTGAAGCTTTCTTT. Residues: CASSEGRRNTEAFF.

The J gene is TRBJ2-1, the V gene TRBV9, with 8 nucleotides matching TRBD2. The germline gives CDR1 SGDLS, CDR2 YYNGEE. The CDR3 contains 15 residues. The V segment lost 3 bases and the J segment 8 bases; nucleotides outside the gene matches: 10. CDR3 in DNA: TGTGCCAGCAGCGATGGGACTAGTCAAGTCTATGAGCAGTTCTTC. This codes for CASSDGTSQVYEQFF.

This chain uses TRBV7-8 with TRBJ2-4, with 11 bases matching TRBD1. V shed 4 bases, J shed 15 bases, and the junction held 14 bases outside the gene matches. The CDR3 consists of 15 residues. Looked up from germline, CDR1 is SGHVS and CDR2 is FQNEAQ. The CDR3 DNA reads TGTGCCAGCAGCTCTCAAGGACAGGGGGCTCAAGGATGGTACTTC. This codes for CASSSQGQGAQGWYF.

The chain uses TRBV6-6 and TRBJ1-1, with D possibly matching TRBD1 (5 bases). This CDR3 is built from 13 residues. From germline, CDR1 is MNHNY and CDR2 SVGAGI (reference sequence). With 3 bases removed from V and 1 base from J, the gap between germline ends came to 6 bases. CDR3 loop: CASSYDRNTEAFF. The CDR3 DNA reads TGTGCCAGCAGTTATGACAGGAACACTGAAGCTTTCTTT.

In its sample, this clone was seen many times. This chain joins TRBV6-4 and TRBJ1-1, with a possible D match to TRBD1 (5 bases). The CDR3 is 13 amino acids. Germline V gene lookup returns CDR1 MRHNA and CDR2 SNTAGT. V lost 3 bases to trimming and J lost 3 bases, with 8 bases between them. The CDR3 DNA sequence: TGTGCCAGCAGTGAAGGGGCCCACACTGAAGCTTTCTTT. Translated, it gives CASSEGAHTEAFF.

V is TRBV7-8 and J is TRBJ1-4; D may be TRBD1 (5 bases). Per germline, CDR1 SGHVS and CDR2 FQNEAQ. V was clipped by 5 bases and J by 3 bases, with 13 bases between them. The CDR3 contains 15 residues. The CDR3 here is CASSRAGLSNEKLFF. CDR3 in DNA: TGTGCCAGCAGCCGAGCGGGGCTTTCTAATGAAAAACTGTTTTTT.

V gene TRBV2 combines with J gene TRBJ2-3; D is unclear. V shed 2 bases and J shed 6 bases, with 12 bases lying between them. This CDR3 has 14 residues. Germline CDR1 is SNHLY and CDR2 is FYNNEI. This CDR3 is CASSESTRADTQYF. CDR3 nucleotides: TGTGCCAGCAGTGAAAGCACGAGAGCTGATACGCAGTATTTT.

This chain links TRBV5-1 with TRBJ1-4, with TRBD1 matching 9 bases. Germline CDR1 and CDR2: SGHRS and YFSETQ. This CDR3 is 14 amino acids long. V was pared by 4 bases and J by 4 bases, with 2 bases of the junction left unmatched. This CDR3 reads CASSRTGDNEKLFF. The CDR3 nucleotides read TGCGCCAGCAGCCGGACAGGGGATAATGAAAAACTGTTTTTT.

The chain couples TRBV11-1 to TRBJ2-5; 11 nucleotides align to TRBD2. This CDR3 is 16 amino acids long. Germline lookup yields CDR1 SGHAT and CDR2 FQDESV (reference sequence). The V and J ends lost 4 bases and 0 bases, in that order; junction bases with no gene match: 4. CDR3 sequence (DNA): TGTGCCAGCAGCTGGGGACTAGCGGAGTACCAAGAGACCCAGTACTTC. Translating gives CASSWGLAEYQETQYF.

The sample holds one count of this clone. The genes are TRBV10-1 and TRBJ2-3, with D unresolved. Trimming took 10 bases from V and 0 from J, leaving 11 bases between them. The length of the CDR3 is 13 residues. Germline V CDR1 and CDR2: WNHNN, SYGVQD (reference sequence). CDR3 nucleotide sequence: TGCGCCACCCGCCGCAGAAGCACAGATACGCAGTATTTT. Translated: CATRRRSTDTQYF.

J is TRBJ2-7 and V is TRBV11-2; 8 nucleotides agree with TRBD1. CDR1 is SGHAT, CDR2 FQNNGV, per germline. CDR3 length equals 16 residues. V shed 5 bases and J 0 bases; nucleotides not matched to a gene: 9. The CDR3 reads CASSQTGDRSSYEQYF. The CDR3 region has the DNA TGTGCCAGCAGCCAAACCGGGGACAGGAGCTCCTACGAGCAGTACTTC.

This chain connects TRBV9 to TRBJ1-1; TRBD1 matches 8 bases. The CDR3 spans 17 residues. The V segment lost 2 bases and the J segment 3 bases; nucleotides outside the gene matches: 12. CDR1 and CDR2 (germline): SGDLS, YYNGEE. CDR3 loop: CASSVGTGGRWDTEAFF. In DNA, the CDR3 is TGTGCCAGCAGCGTCGGGACAGGAGGCCGCTGGGACACTGAAGCTTTCTTT.